These 10 T cell receptor beta chains originate from one sample sequenced in a study of blood T cell repertoires in COVID-19. Clones were sequenced by immunoSEQ multiplex PCR, and TCRdb holds only the in-frame ones, with some missing. Of some 170,000 clones listed, approximately 80% are singletons. The sequenced material came from peripheral blood. The receptors were sampled from a man in his fifties or sixties with acute or convalescent COVID-19.

The chain recombines TRBV28 with TRBJ2-1, with 7 bases lining up with TRBD1. The CDR3 covers 13 residues. Germline lookup yields CDR1 MDHEN and CDR2 SYDVKM. The J segment lost 3 bases and the V segment lost 10 bases, leaving 6 bases of the junction unmatched. In nucleotides, the CDR3 is TGTGCCACAGTACAGGGGATCTACAATGAGCAGTTCTTC. It specifies CATVQGIYNEQFF.

This clone was counted between two and nine times. The chain links TRBV9 to TRBJ1-4; D might be TRBD1 (5 bases). Deletions cut 4 bases from V and 6 bases from J, with 16 bases between. This CDR3 has 15 residues. The germline CDR1 and CDR2 sequences are SGDLS and YYNGEE. CDR3 sequence (DNA): TGTGCCAGCAGCCCCTGGGGGGGGATGGATGAAAAACTGTTTTTT. Translating it yields CASSPWGGMDEKLFF.

The chain carries TRBV2 and TRBJ2-2; 8 bases map to TRBD2. Germline CDR1 SNHLY, CDR2 FYNNEI. The ends lost 6 bases at V and 4 bases at J; junction bases unmatched: 7. The CDR3 is 15 amino acids. This CDR3 reads CASSVGGAVTGELFF. The CDR3 bases are TGTGCCAGCAGCGTCGGGGGGGCGGTCACCGGGGAGCTGTTTTTT.

This chain links TRBV2 with TRBJ1-1; D perhaps matches TRBD1 (5 bases). V was trimmed by 2 bases and J by 0 bases, leaving 13 bases between them. CDR1 and CDR2 (germline): SNHLY, FYNNEI. This CDR3 contains 16 residues. The CDR3: CASSEPTDRMNTEAFF. The CDR3 coding sequence is TGTGCCAGCAGTGAACCGACCGACAGAATGAACACTGAAGCTTTCTTT.

This clone has only a few counts. This chain's CDR3 is CASSHRGSRGYTF. In nucleotides, the CDR3 is TGTGCCAGTAGCCACAGGGGCTCGAGGGGCTACACCTTC. This chain uses TRBV19 with TRBJ1-2; 7 bases match TRBD1. V gave up 6 bases and J gave up 8 bases; unmatched junction bases: 9. The CDR3 contains 13 residues. The germline gives CDR1 LNHDA, CDR2 SQIVND (reference sequence).

The chain employs TRBV15 and TRBJ1-2; 9 nucleotides align to TRBD1. Germline CDR1 and CDR2: LNHNV and YYDKDF (reference sequence). V lost 1 base to trimming and J lost 10 bases; unmatched junction nucleotides: 10. The CDR3 is 15 residues long. CDR3 residues: CATSRALAGTGPYTF. The CDR3 nucleotides are TGTGCCACCAGCAGAGCTCTGGCCGGGACAGGGCCCTACACCTTC.

Concerning this clone itself: Other DNA sequences of this sample code for an identical CDR3. V and J are TRBV29-1 and TRBJ1-1, with D perhaps matching TRBD1 (5 bases). The CDR3 length is 11 residues. V was pared by 5 bases and J by 2 bases, with 6 bases between. Germline V gene sequence: CDR1 SQVTM, CDR2 ANQGSEA. DNA for the CDR3: TGCAGCGTTCAGGGAAACACTGAAGCTTTCTTT. This translates into CSVQGNTEAFF.

The chain has TRBV7-2 and TRBJ1-2; weak D call: TRBD1 (6 bases). V dropped 6 bases and J dropped 8 bases, with 16 bases sitting between them. Per the germline V gene, CDR1 is SGHTA and CDR2 is FQGNSA. This CDR3 comprises 13 residues. Here the CDR3 reads CASSIGGVLGYTF. The CDR3 bases are TGTGCCAGCAGTATAGGGGGTGTATTAGGCTACACCTTC.

The chain employs TRBV6-5 and TRBJ2-7; 13 bases are a match to TRBD2. With V trimmed by 5 bases and J by 4 bases, 2 bases remained unmatched. There are 14 residues in the CDR3. Per germline, CDR1 MNHEY and CDR2 SVGAGI. In DNA, the CDR3 is TGTGCCAGCAGTCGGACTAGCGGGGGTTACGAGCAGTACTTC. This gives the protein CASSRTSGGYEQYF.

This CDR3 is CASSLVLALGTGELFF. The CDR3 DNA is TGTGCCAGCAGCTTAGTGCTAGCCCTGGGCACCGGGGAGCTGTTTTTT. The rearrangement uses TRBV7-2 and TRBJ2-2, with D maybe TRBD2 (5 bases). The germline V and J ends were trimmed by 1 base and 4 bases, with 13 bases remaining between them. Germline-derived CDR1 and CDR2 are SGHTA and FQGNSA. The CDR3 spans 16 residues.